This T cell receptor (beta chain) was retrieved from a study of tumor-infiltrating lymphocytes in primary liver carcinoma. In the study overall: Tumors measured 4.2 to 10 cm and were stage T1-T3 N0M0.

This CDR3 is built from 14 residues. Per germline, CDR1 SGHRS and CDR2 YFSETQ. As regards this clonotype: A much larger clone sits a single nucleotide away, making a read error possible.

Researchers generated TCR beta cDNA from roughly 510 ng of total RNA, relying on a constant-region primer. Library construction for TCR beta comprised three nested multiplex PCR rounds performed with slightly modified ARM-PCR. Primers for the first two PCR rounds were TRBV1-TRBV30 forward primers and a C-beta reverse primer (around 10 cycles per round). TCRdb recomputed calls from the multiplex PCR reads with MiXCR, one row per CDR3 protein. Here the sample spans roughly 48,000 distinct CDR3 sequences, over 65% being singletons. Unsorted bulk tissue, roughly 20-32 mg of it, served as the source for co-extraction of RNA and DNA. Chronic HBV infection, which was untreated, was present in the patients. Each tumor had five separate regions sampled. There were over 80% viable tumor cells in every single sample of tumor.

The chain is built from TRBV5-1 and TRBJ1-3; 7 positions match TRBD1. This sequence originates from a man between 35 and 55 years old with primary liver carcinoma and hepatitis B virus infection. The sample consisted of liver tumor tissue from sampling region 3. Subset of the sample: tumor region T3, left-lateral pole. The CDR3 loop is CASSLDPGGSTIYF. DNA of the CDR3: TGCGCCAGCAGCTTGGATCCAGGGGGAAGCACCATATATTTT.